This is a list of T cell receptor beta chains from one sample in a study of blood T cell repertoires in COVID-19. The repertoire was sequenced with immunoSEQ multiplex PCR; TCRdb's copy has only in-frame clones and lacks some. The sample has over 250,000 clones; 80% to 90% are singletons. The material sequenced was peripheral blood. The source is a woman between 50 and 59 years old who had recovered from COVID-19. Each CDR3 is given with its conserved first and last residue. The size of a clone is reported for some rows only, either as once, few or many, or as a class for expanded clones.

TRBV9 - CASSRGQGFAGYTF
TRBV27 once CASSLYSQGGGELFF
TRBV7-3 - CASSFRTSEQFF
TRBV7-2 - CASSLVGREVPYEQYF
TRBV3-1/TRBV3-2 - CASSQGSSSLGRETQYF
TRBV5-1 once CASRAPEGSYGYTF
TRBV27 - CASSFRGWWNTGELFF
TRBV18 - CASSPLQGATGELFF
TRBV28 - CASSLSEREGRGETQYF
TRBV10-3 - CAISTPGTSGRAGNYEQYF
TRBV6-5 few CASSLQGISTDTQYF
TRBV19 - CASMGTGENEQFF
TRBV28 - CASSLVQGVHEQYF
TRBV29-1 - CSVSSGTGGYGYTF
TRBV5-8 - CASSLQGRGIGELFF
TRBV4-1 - CASSQDKGRALRQSYGYTF
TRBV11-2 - CASSFGTSVYTDTQYF
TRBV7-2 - CASSLESQGRNGYTF
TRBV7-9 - CASSALGTTYEQYF
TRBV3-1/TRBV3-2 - CASSLGAGDNQPQHF
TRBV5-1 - CASRRTGGSDTEAFF
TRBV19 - CASSIGGGALAGAYEQYF
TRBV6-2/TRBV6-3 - CASSDPPGSYEQYF
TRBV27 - CASSHGANYGYTF
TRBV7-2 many CASSLSGTAFRPQHF